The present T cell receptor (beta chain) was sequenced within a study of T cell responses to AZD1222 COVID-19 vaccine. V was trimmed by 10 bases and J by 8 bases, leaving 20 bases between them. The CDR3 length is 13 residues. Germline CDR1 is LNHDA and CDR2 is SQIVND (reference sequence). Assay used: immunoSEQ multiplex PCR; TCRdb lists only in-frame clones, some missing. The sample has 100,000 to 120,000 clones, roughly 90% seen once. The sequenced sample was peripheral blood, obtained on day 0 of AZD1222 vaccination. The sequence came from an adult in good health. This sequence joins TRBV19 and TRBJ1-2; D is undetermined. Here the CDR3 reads CATSKAHLGGYTF. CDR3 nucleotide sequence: TGTGCCACCTCTAAGGCCCATCTGGGAGGCTACACCTTC.